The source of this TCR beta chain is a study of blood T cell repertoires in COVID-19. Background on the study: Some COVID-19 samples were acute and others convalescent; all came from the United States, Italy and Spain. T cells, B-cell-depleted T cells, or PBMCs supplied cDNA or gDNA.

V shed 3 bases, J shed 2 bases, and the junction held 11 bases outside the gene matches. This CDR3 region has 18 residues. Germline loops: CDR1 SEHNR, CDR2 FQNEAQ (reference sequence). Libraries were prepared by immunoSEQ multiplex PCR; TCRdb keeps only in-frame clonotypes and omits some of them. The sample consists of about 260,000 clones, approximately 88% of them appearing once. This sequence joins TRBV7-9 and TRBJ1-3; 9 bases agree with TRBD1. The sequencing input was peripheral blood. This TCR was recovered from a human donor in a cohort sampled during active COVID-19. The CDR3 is CASSFGGQGTDAGNTIYF. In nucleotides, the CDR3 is TGTGCCAGCAGCTTTGGGGGACAGGGAACCGACGCTGGAAACACCATATATTTT.